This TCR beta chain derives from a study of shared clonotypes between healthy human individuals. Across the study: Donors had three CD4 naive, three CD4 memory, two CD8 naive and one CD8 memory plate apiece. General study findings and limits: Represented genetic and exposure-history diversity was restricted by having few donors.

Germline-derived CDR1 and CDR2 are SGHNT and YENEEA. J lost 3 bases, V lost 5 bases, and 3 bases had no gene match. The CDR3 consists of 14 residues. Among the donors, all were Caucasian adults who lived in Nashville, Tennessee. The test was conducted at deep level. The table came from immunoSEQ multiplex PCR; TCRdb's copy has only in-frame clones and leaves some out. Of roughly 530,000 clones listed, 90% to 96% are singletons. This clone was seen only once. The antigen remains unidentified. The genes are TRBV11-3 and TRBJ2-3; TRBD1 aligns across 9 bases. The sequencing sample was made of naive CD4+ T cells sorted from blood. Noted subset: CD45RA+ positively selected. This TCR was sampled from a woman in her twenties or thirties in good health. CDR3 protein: CASSPGQGTDTQYF. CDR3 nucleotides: TGTGCCAGCAGCCCTGGACAGGGGACAGATACGCAGTATTTT.